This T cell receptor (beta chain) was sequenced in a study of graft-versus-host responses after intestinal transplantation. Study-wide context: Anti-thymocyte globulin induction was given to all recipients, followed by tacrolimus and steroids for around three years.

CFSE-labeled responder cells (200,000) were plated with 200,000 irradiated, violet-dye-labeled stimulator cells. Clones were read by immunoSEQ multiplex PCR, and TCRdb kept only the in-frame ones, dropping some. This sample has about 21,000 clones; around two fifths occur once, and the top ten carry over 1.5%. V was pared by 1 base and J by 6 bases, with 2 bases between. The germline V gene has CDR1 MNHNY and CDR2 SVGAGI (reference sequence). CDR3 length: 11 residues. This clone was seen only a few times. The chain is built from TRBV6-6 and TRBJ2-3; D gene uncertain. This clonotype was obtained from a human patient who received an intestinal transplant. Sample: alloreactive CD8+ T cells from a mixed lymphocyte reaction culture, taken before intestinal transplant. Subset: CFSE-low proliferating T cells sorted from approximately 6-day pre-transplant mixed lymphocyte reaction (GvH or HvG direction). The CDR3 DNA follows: TGTGCCAGCAGTTACTTTGATACGCAGTATTTT. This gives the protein CASSYFDTQYF.